The entry below describes one T cell receptor beta chain. Its antigen is currently unknown. After 5'RACE with constant-segment primers, TCR alpha and TCR beta cDNA libraries carrying sample barcodes and UMIs were obtained. Each CDR3 protein gets one entry after TCRdb re-called the 5' RACE reads with MiXCR. The top ten hold about 23% of the sample, which has 190,000 or so distinct CDR3 sequences, about a fifth seen once. Between the trimmed V and J ends, which lost 1 base and 8 bases, there was a span of 14 bases. In germline, CDR1 is SGHTA, CDR2 FQGNSA. This CDR3 contains 15 residues. These data are taken from a study of T-cell memory formation after mild COVID-19. Overall study context: TCR clusters were mostly donor specific.

Points from the study as a whole: Later expanders leaned CD4+, whereas clones that contracted between day 15 and 85 were balanced CD4/CD8. Nothing confirmed that second-wave clones peaking on day 37 were specific for SARS-CoV-2.

The chain combines TRBV7-2 with TRBJ1-4; D is undetermined. This TCR derives from an adult woman who had mild COVID-19 (a few samples of this study predate the infection). Cell type and time point are not known. Sequenced sample: PBMCs or a T cell subset sorted from them (not recorded which). The CDR3 here is CASSLGTWRREKLFF. The CDR3 bases are TGTGCCAGCAGCTTAGGGACTTGGAGAAGGGAAAAACTGTTTTTT.